This section outlines one T cell receptor beta chain sequence together with its context. Its antigen remains unknown. The data stem from a study of Tregs in tolerant kidney transplant recipients. Study overall: A roughly three-day belatacept mixed lymphocyte reaction, sometimes plus 5-day graft donor restimulation, preceded CD4+CD25+CD127- sorting. Sorting used antibodies to exclude donor cells. Points from the study as a whole: Tregs expanded with activated donor B cells seemed most donor-specific. Validation in larger populations is needed because few patients were studied.

The assay was immunoSEQ multiplex PCR, and TCRdb's table has in-frame clones only and misses some. The table shows more than 25,000 clones, with 82% occurring only once. The germline gives CDR1 MDHEN, CDR2 SYDVKM. This CDR3 contains 11 residues. With 10 bases removed from V and 12 bases from J, the gap between germline ends came to 16 bases. The V and J genes are TRBV28 and TRBJ2-1, with unresolved D. The receptor was isolated from a human donor in good health. The sample comprised Tregs from blood cultured with allogeneic cells. The CDR3 DNA is TGTGCCACCGGAGAACCGGATGGGCAGTTCTTC. The encoded protein is CATGEPDGQFF.